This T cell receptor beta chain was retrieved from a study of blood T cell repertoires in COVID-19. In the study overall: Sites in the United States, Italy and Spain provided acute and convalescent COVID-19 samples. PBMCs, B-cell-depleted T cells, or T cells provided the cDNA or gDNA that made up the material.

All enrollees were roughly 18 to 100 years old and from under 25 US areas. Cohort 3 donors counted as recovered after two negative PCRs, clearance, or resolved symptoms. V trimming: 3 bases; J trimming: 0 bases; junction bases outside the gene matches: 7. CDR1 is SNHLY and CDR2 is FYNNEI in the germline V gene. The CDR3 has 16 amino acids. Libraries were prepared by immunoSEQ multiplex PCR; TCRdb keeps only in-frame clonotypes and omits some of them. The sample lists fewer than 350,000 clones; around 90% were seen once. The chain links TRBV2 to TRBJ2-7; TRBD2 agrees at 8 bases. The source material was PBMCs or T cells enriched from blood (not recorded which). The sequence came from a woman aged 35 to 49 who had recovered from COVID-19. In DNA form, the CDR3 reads TGTGCCAGCAGTGAGCTGGGCGGGACTAGCTCCTACGAGCAGTACTTC. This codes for CASSELGGTSSYEQYF.